A single sample gave rise to the 25 T cell receptor beta chains below, sequenced in a study of shared T cell receptors in the human thymus. The assay was immunoSEQ multiplex PCR, and TCRdb's table has in-frame clones only and misses some. Of about 660,000 clones detected, over 75% appear once; the ten largest clones hold approximately 0.0097%. The same sample was also studied in work on human thymus T cells.

Material: thymocytes. The receptors shown here come from a boy younger than two with a congenital heart defect.

The V call is TRBV7-9, the J call TRBJ2-7; D gene ambiguous. This CDR3 is 15 amino acids long. Trimming shortened V by 3 bases and J by 0 bases, and 12 bases separated the two germline ends. Per the germline V gene, CDR1 is SEHNR and CDR2 is FQNEAQ (reference sequence). CDR3 sequence (DNA): TGTGCCAGCAGCTTGGTGCGGTTGAGCTCCTACGAGCAGTACTTC. Translating it yields CASSLVRLSSYEQYF.

The chain recombines TRBV28 with TRBJ1-5, with D unclear. Germline V lookup: CDR1 MDHEN, CDR2 SYDVKM. The V end lost 4 bases, the J end lost 4 bases, and 8 bases lay between the germline ends. The CDR3 loop spans 13 amino acids. This CDR3 is CASSSGSNQPQHF. CDR3 nucleotide sequence: TGTGCCAGCAGTTCCGGGAGTAATCAGCCCCAGCATTTT.

The rearrangement joins TRBV2 to TRBJ1-1, with 8 bases fitting TRBD1. V was clipped by 4 bases and J by 7 bases; unmatched bases: 26. The CDR3 extends over 20 amino acids. CDR1 and CDR2 (germline): SNHLY, FYNNEI. In DNA, the CDR3 is TGTGCCAGCAGTGGTCAGGCGTCCTCCGGACAGGGATTGGGGATCGGTGAAGCTTTCTTT. Its translation is CASSGQASSGQGLGIGEAFF.

This chain uses TRBV6-5 with TRBJ1-6; 7 bases map to TRBD1. The CDR3 is 15 residues long. Losses at the gene ends were 5 bases for V and 6 bases for J; bases not matched to a gene: 7. Germline loops: CDR1 MNHEY, CDR2 SVGAGI. This CDR3 reads CASSPRTGINSPLHF. CDR3 nucleotide sequence: TGTGCCAGCAGTCCGAGGACAGGAATTAATTCACCCCTCCACTTT.

This chain links TRBV6-5 with TRBJ1-1; D remains ambiguous. V was trimmed by 3 bases and J by 1 base, leaving 6 bases between them. The length of the CDR3 is 13 residues. Germline V gives CDR1 MNHEY, CDR2 SVGAGI. The CDR3 is CASSYIRNTEAFF. The CDR3 DNA follows: TGTGCCAGCAGTTATATTAGGAACACTGAAGCTTTCTTT.

This rearrangement joins TRBV28 to TRBJ2-7; maybe TRBD1 (7 bases). The length of the CDR3 is 17 residues. V dropped 7 bases and J dropped 2 bases, with 24 bases sitting between them. In germline, CDR1 is MDHEN, CDR2 SYDVKM. As DNA, the CDR3 is TGTGCCAGCACCTACTCCCTCCAGGGGGGAGTGACCTACGAGCAGTACTTC. Translating it yields CASTYSLQGGVTYEQYF.

This clone was counted between two and nine times. CDR3 bases: TGCGCCAGCAAAGCGGACAGGGAAGGAGAGACCCAGTACTTC. This translates into CASKADREGETQYF. V gene TRBV4-3 combines with J gene TRBJ2-5; 8 bases are a match to TRBD1. The germline V gene has CDR1 LGHNA and CDR2 YSLEER. CDR3 size: 14 residues. Trimming at V came to 7 bases and at J to 4 bases, leaving 8 bases not matched to a gene.

This rearrangement joins TRBV7-6 to TRBJ2-5; TRBD1 matches 8 bases. CDR3 length: 17 amino acids. Germline V gives CDR1 SGHVS, CDR2 FNYEAQ. The V segment lost 2 bases and the J segment 5 bases; nucleotides outside the gene matches: 13. The CDR3 loop reads CASSLRRTGLFVETQYF. The CDR3 region has the DNA TGTGCCAGCAGCTTACGGAGGACAGGGCTCTTCGTGGAGACCCAGTACTTC.

The chain is built from TRBV27 and TRBJ1-1, with a weak D call TRBD1 (5 bases). Germline CDR1 and CDR2: MNHEY and SMNVEV (reference sequence). Between the trimmed V and J ends, which lost 7 bases and 4 bases, there was a span of 16 bases. The length of the CDR3 is 14 residues. Here the CDR3 DNA reads TGTGCCAGCACCCCGAGCGGGAGGGGCACTGAAGCTTTCTTT. Protein product: CASTPSGRGTEAFF.

This chain uses TRBV10-3 with TRBJ2-3, with 9 positions matching TRBD2. CDR3 length equals 19 residues. Germline lookup yields CDR1 ENHRY and CDR2 SYGVKD. V lost 0 bases to trimming and J lost 0 bases; unmatched junction nucleotides: 10. The CDR3 DNA reads as TGTGCCATCAGTGAGTCCAGGGGGGCTAGCGGGAATAGCACAGATACGCAGTATTTT. Translation gives CAISESRGASGNSTDTQYF.

The chain is built from TRBV5-5 and TRBJ1-1; D call uncertain. From germline, CDR1 is SGHKS and CDR2 YYEKEE (reference sequence). The CDR3 totals 14 residues. V lost 4 bases and J 1 base, leaving 11 bases between the germline ends. The CDR3: CASSGGRGNTEAFF. In DNA form, the CDR3 reads TGTGCCAGCAGCGGAGGACGGGGGAACACTGAAGCTTTCTTT.

The V gene is TRBV4-3, the J gene TRBJ1-4; 12 bases agree with TRBD1. The germline gives CDR1 LGHNA, CDR2 YSLEER. The CDR3 extends over 19 amino acids. V shed 3 bases, J shed 1 base, and the junction held 9 bases outside the gene matches. This chain's CDR3 is CASSHEPGQGALTNEKLFF. CDR3 nucleotides: TGCGCCAGCAGCCACGAACCGGGACAGGGGGCTCTAACTAATGAAAAACTGTTTTTT.

The rearrangement joins TRBV6-1 to TRBJ2-5; a weak D match, TRBD2 (5 bases). CDR3 length: 12 amino acids. In germline, CDR1 is MNHNS, CDR2 SASEGT. V lost 8 bases, J lost 2 bases, and 9 bases lay in between. CDR3 sequence reads: CASRREQETQYF. Here the CDR3 DNA reads TGTGCCAGCCGAAGGGAGCAAGAGACCCAGTACTTC.

J is TRBJ1-2 and V is TRBV5-1; 7 bases are shared with TRBD1. V trimming: 2 bases; J trimming: 4 bases; junction bases outside the gene matches: 14. The CDR3 extends over 17 amino acids. The germline gives CDR1 SGHRS, CDR2 YFSETQ. Written as DNA, the CDR3 is TGCGCCAGCAGCTTTTCTTGGGGACAGAAGTGGATCTATGGCTACACCTTC. It codes for CASSFSWGQKWIYGYTF.

CDR3 residues: CASSQDNDRPPRYEQYF. The CDR3 coding sequence is TGCGCCAGCAGCCAGGACAATGACAGGCCGCCTAGGTACGAGCAGTACTTC. V gene TRBV4-3 combines with J gene TRBJ2-7, with D possibly being TRBD1 (6 bases). The V gene's germline CDR1 is LGHNA and CDR2 YSLEER. The CDR3 is made up of 17 amino acids. Trimming removed 3 bases at V and 4 bases at J, with 22 bases between.

This rearrangement joins TRBV9 to TRBJ2-1; 9 bases match TRBD1. V dropped 6 bases and J dropped 1; count of bases not matched to a gene: 2. The CDR3 has 14 residues. Germline CDR1 SGDLS, CDR2 YYNGEE. The DNA for the CDR3 is TGTGCCAGCACGGGGACAGGGTCCTACAATGAGCAGTTCTTC. It translates to CASTGTGSYNEQFF.

The chain joins TRBV9 to TRBJ2-3, with 7 positions matching TRBD1. After removal of 0 bases from V and 4 bases from J, the junction contained 5 bases not matched to a gene. The CDR3 is 15 amino acids. Germline-derived CDR1 and CDR2 are SGDLS and YYNGEE. The DNA of the CDR3 is TGTGCCAGCAGCGTAGTCCAGGGGGATCCAGATACGCAGTATTTT. Translating gives CASSVVQGDPDTQYF.

The CDR3 reads CASSPPGQNHTDTQYF. CDR3 in DNA: TGTGCCAGCTCACCACCGGGGCAGAACCACACAGATACGCAGTATTTT. J is TRBJ2-3 and V is TRBV18; tentative D call: TRBD1 (5 bases). Germline lookup yields CDR1 KGHSH and CDR2 LQKENI. There are 16 residues in the CDR3. The V end was cut by 0 bases, the J end by 2 bases, with 12 bases between.

V gene TRBV10-3 combines with J gene TRBJ2-5; 8 bases fit TRBD1. This CDR3 has 14 residues. Germline V gene sequence: CDR1 ENHRY, CDR2 SYGVKD. V shed 6 bases and J 5 bases; nucleotides not matched to a gene: 8. CDR3 in amino acids: CAIRETGEVETQYF. As DNA, the CDR3 is TGTGCCATCAGAGAGACAGGGGAGGTGGAGACCCAGTACTTC.

This chain links TRBV19 with TRBJ2-5; maybe TRBD2 (6 bases). Per the germline V gene, CDR1 is LNHDA and CDR2 is SQIVND (reference sequence). The ends were cut back, 4 bases at V and 4 bases at J, with 22 bases in the middle. The CDR3 sequence is 17 residues long. The CDR3 bases are TGTGCCAGTAGTACATGGCTCGGGGGAGCCCCCCTAGAGACCCAGTACTTC. Encoded protein: CASSTWLGGAPLETQYF.

The chain has TRBV20-1 and TRBJ2-1; TRBD1 agrees at 9 bases. Germline trimming cut 3 bases from V and 15 bases from J; bases unmatched to any gene: 3. The V gene's germline CDR1 is DFQATT and CDR2 SNEGSKA (reference sequence). CDR3 length: 10 amino acids. The CDR3 coding sequence is TGCAGTGCTAGGGGACAGGGTGGGTTCTTC. It yields the protein CSARGQGGFF.

J is TRBJ2-7 and V is TRBV7-6; D may be TRBD2 (5 bases). The CDR3 runs to 12 residues. The germline CDR1 and CDR2 sequences are SGHVS and FNYEAQ. V was cut by 5 bases and J by 3 bases, with 8 bases left in between. The CDR3 sequence is CASSPRGYEQYF. As DNA, the CDR3 is TGTGCCAGCAGCCCCCGGGGCTACGAGCAGTACTTC.

The rearrangement joins TRBV5-1 to TRBJ2-1, with a tentative D call TRBD2 (5 bases). Trimming left V 5 bases short and J 6 bases short, with 12 bases between. The CDR3 loop spans 13 amino acids. Germline loops: CDR1 SGHRS, CDR2 YFSETQ. The CDR3 DNA sequence: TGCGCCAGCAGAGGTAGCGTTTCCAATGAGCAGTTCTTC. Its translation is CASRGSVSNEQFF.

The rearrangement joins TRBV5-6 to TRBJ2-3; TRBD2 matches 15 bases. The CDR3 loop spans 18 amino acids. CDR1 and CDR2 (germline): SGHDT, YYEEEE. The V segment lost 4 bases and the J segment 4 bases; nucleotides outside the gene matches: 10. In nucleotides, the CDR3 is TGTGCCAGCAGCGAACAGTTCGGGACTAGCGGGAGGTCAGATACGCAGTATTTT. This translates into CASSEQFGTSGRSDTQYF.

The chain carries TRBV5-5 and TRBJ2-1; no clear D gene. The ends were cut back, 0 bases at V and 5 bases at J, with 12 bases in the middle. Per germline, CDR1 SGHKS and CDR2 YYEKEE (reference sequence). This CDR3 spans 15 amino acids. CDR3 protein: CASSLVAGKNNEQFF. The CDR3 DNA follows: TGTGCCAGCAGCTTGGTGGCAGGCAAGAACAATGAGCAGTTCTTC.